This TCR beta chain was recorded in a study of blood T cell repertoires in COVID-19 (dated by TCRdb to between 2020 and 2021). Regarding the research as a whole: Samples covering the acute and convalescent phases of COVID-19 were provided by collaborators in the United States, Italy and Spain. The material from the prospective study consisted of cDNA or gDNA derived from T cells, B-cell-depleted T cells, or PBMCs. The dataset comprised deeply sampled blood TCRbeta repertoires from subjects exposed to, actively infected with, or recovered from COVID-19. The repertoires were released in a freely available public database intended as a resource for research on the immune response to SARS-CoV-2. The samples were drawn from the first 160 participants of the ongoing ImmuneRACE study and from 1,254 subjects provided by 6 global collaborators. Nearly every sample came with metadata listing a de-identified subject ID, COVID-19 status, age in years and sex. HLA class I and class II types, where available, came from metadata supplied by the sample provider rather than from assay-based typing. Results and caveats for the whole study, not just this receptor: Clinical and demographic metadata were provided uncurated, with the amount varying by source and participant.

The collaborating institutions used their own protocols to collect whole blood in K2EDTA tubes. For TCRbeta analysis, collaborator samples were shipped as frozen whole blood, as isolated PBMCs, or as DNA extracted from either sample type. To note about this clone: Its antigen target is currently unknown. Base qualities are not provided; no much larger clone lies one nucleotide away.

Taken from cysteine to phenylalanine, the CDR3 has 16 residues. The CDR3 DNA has 48 bases and is translated from base 1. The junction shows trimming of 4 bases on V and 6 bases on J, plus 19 bases between the germline ends. The germline V gene (reference sequence) gives CDR1 as LNHDA and CDR2 as SQIVND. TCRbeta CDR3 regions were amplified from genomic DNA by means of the immunoSEQ Assay, a bias-controlled multiplex PCR. The original methods were these. The number of nucleated cells in each sample was estimated from the amplification of reference gene primers within the assay. To quantify the absolute abundance of each unique TCRbeta CDR3 rearrangement, sequence reads were collapsed and filtered. For each sample, productive Simpson clonality was calculated by taking the square root of Simpson's diversity index across productive rearrangements. Drawn from immuneACCESS, this table holds only the in-frame rearrangements with V and J called that TCRdb kept. Clones are partly lost; checked studies trace under half to an unresolved V gene and leave the rest unexplained. Clonal size and the V and J genes are those of that table, whereas D and trimming came from the DNA. Across this sample there are 73,000 or so clones, with around 82% seen only once. Just over 4.5% of the sample lies in the top ten.

Sample: peripheral blood. This sequence uses TRBV19 and TRBJ1-5; TRBD1 might be the D gene, on 5 matching bases. This TCR derives from a woman aged 55-70 years with acute or convalescent COVID-19. The DNA is as follows: TGTGCCAGTAGTAAGGGGCGGGAGCATAAACCTCAGCCCCAGCATTTT. It encodes CASSKGREHKPQPQHF.